This T cell receptor beta chain was identified in a study of shared clonotypes between healthy human individuals (dated by TCRdb to about 2020). Regarding the complete study: A few men and two women, aged 18 to 49 years, made up the cohort. Leukapheresis yielded between about 0.94 and 9 billion PBMCs per donor. To estimate repertoire size and how much clonotype sharing occurs between individuals, the study deeply sequenced the blood TCR repertoires of roughly 5 healthy adults. For each donor, three plates each were used for CD4 naive and CD4 memory, two plates were used for CD8 naive, and one plate was used for CD8 memory. To increase sequencing depth and limit assay-specific biases, TCR repertoire library preparation and sequencing were carried out by different laboratories using diverse techniques. General findings and caveats noted by the study authors: Sampling was restricted to blood, and TCR repertoires in tissues likely differ from the TCR repertoires found in blood. Based on pairwise subsampling, the degree of clonotype sharing among donors was expected to be affected by sequencing depth. Because the study included a small number of donors, the genetic and exposure-history diversity represented was limited. Compared with non-shared clonotypes, clonotypes shared by all four sorted-subset donors had higher generation probabilities. Sharing across a few donors was observed for around 5% of naive CD4, about 3.2% of naive CD8, roughly 2.3% of memory CD4, and roughly 0.4% of memory CD8 clonotypes. Naive subsets generally had larger estimated clonotype richness than memory subsets. Rarefaction of sorted-subset datasets indicated incomplete sequencing despite the large sequencing depth.

This clone was observed a single time. The antigen it binds to is not known. The record has no base qualities; no much larger clone is one base away. TCR CDR3 regions were amplified from genomic DNA by multiplex PCR using the deep immunoSEQ assay. Extracted genomic DNA from each cell subset was distributed evenly across all wells of several immunoSEQ 96-well plates, and each plate was treated as a replicate. For sorted subsets, each replicate PCR was loaded with approximately 190 ng genomic DNA, equivalent to 25,000 to 35,000 T cell genomes. Purified libraries were quantified with a Qubit 3.0 fluorometer, sized on a Bioanalyzer 2100, and re-quantified with the KAPA Library Quantification kit. Every immunoSEQ 96-well plate was sequenced on a separate single-read 150-cycle Illumina NextSeq 550 flow cell. The original methods were these. Because the immunoSEQ output held only junctional sequences and lacked quality scores, the filtering could not match the filtering applied to full-length reads. Sequences were annotated with PyIR, a Python wrapper for IgBLAST v1.9, using IMGT germline references to assign V/J genes and CDR3. Any read was removed if the V/J assignment was weak (E-value above 1e-6), the CDR3 was missing, or the read contained stop codons, out-of-frame junctions, or ambiguous translated residues. V3J clonotypes were defined by identical inferred V gene, J gene, and CDR3 amino acid sequence. To compute the percentage overlap between repertoires, the number of shared unique clonotypes was divided by the size of the smaller repertoire. RTK rarefaction, the Chao1 estimator, and Recon v2.1 estimates of unobserved clonotypes were used to assess repertoire richness. OLGA was used to compute generation probabilities for all TCRbeta clonotypes that the gDNA method yielded from several donors. TCRdb retrieved this table from immuneACCESS and kept in-frame rearrangements only. Not all clones are present; in checked studies, unresolved V genes account for under half, and no reason is known for the remainder. Clonal size and the V and J genes are those of that table, whereas D and trimming came from the DNA. Present in this sample are 2 million to 2.5 million clones, about nine tenths of which were seen just once. Of the sample, around 0.38% is held by the ten largest clones.

Donors were healthy HIV-negative adults with no recently reported acute infections or vaccinations. All donors were Caucasian adults living in Nashville, Tennessee, USA. Magnetic negative selection was used to enrich CD4+ T cells, after which naive cells were positively selected on CD45RA and the negative fraction became the memory subset. After blood collection by leukapheresis, PBMCs were isolated using Ficoll-Histopaque density gradient centrifugation and then cryopreserved in the vapor phase of liquid nitrogen. Analytical flow cytometry was used to check the purity and quantity of each magnetically sorted T cell population. Genomic DNA was isolated from each sorted fraction and quantified by UV absorbance on a Nanodrop 2000c. CDR1 is given as MNHEY and CDR2 as SMNVEV, both from the germline V gene (reference sequence). The germline V and J ends show losses of 5 bases and 3 bases respectively, and no gene match explains 7 bases of the junction. Reading from cysteine to phenylalanine, the CDR3 counts 15 amino acids. The only DNA kept is the CDR3, 45 bases in frame from the first base.

The specimen was naive CD4+ T cells from PBMCs. The label giving this sample's cell subset or site can be read as: CD45RA+ positively selected. The receptor was isolated from a man aged 18 to 30 in good health. Some clones in this sample may be carry-over from other donors' samples. The V and J segments used are TRBV27 and TRBJ2-5; TRBD2 lines up with 9 middle nucleotides. Read as DNA, the sequence is TGTGCCAGCAGTCCACGTAGACTAGCGGAAGAGACCCAGTACTTC. This yields the protein CASSPRRLAEETQYF.